This T cell receptor (beta chain) was found in a study of cytomegalovirus exposure and HLA in healthy donors. Study-wide background: Within an early data release were about 80 million unique TCRs drawn from HLA-typed donors.

Amplification used 60 Vbeta primers and 13 Jbeta primers. Clones were sequenced by immunoSEQ multiplex PCR, and TCRdb holds only the in-frame ones, with some missing. The table lists around 150,000 clones, 60% to 85% of them singletons. Between the trimmed V and J ends, which lost 1 base and 5 bases, there was a span of 11 bases. The V gene's germline CDR1 is LNHDA and CDR2 SQIVND (reference sequence). The CDR3 extends over 14 amino acids. Findings and limits, study-wide: For TCR beta chains, V- and J-gene trimming was later linked to a missense DCLRE1C variant.

Remarks on this clone: Its antigen is not identified.

The source material was PBMCs. This chain links TRBV19 with TRBJ2-5; possibly TRBD2 for D (5 bases). The source is a woman younger than 45 in good health and CMV-seronegative. CDR3 protein: CASSIGEGRETQYF. CDR3 DNA sequence: TGTGCCAGTAGTATAGGAGAGGGTCGGGAGACCCAGTACTTC.